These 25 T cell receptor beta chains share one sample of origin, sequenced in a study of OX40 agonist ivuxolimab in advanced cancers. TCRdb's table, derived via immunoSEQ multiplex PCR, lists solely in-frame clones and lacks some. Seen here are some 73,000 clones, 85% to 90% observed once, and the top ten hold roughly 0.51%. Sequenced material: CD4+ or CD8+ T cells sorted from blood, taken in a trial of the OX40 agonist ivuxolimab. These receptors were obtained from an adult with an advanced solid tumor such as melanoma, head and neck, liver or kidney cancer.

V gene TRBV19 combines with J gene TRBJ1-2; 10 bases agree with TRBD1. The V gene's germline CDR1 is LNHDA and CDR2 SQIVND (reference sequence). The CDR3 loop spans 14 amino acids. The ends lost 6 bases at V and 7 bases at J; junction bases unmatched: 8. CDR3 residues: CASRGSGTGVGYTF. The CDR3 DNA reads TGTGCCAGTAGGGGATCCGGGACAGGGGTTGGCTACACCTTC.

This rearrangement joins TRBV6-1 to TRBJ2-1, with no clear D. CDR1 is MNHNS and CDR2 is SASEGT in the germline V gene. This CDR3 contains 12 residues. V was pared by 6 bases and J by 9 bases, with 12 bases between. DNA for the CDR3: TGTGCCAGCAGCGTAGCACCGAGTGAGCAGTTCTTC. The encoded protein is CASSVAPSEQFF.

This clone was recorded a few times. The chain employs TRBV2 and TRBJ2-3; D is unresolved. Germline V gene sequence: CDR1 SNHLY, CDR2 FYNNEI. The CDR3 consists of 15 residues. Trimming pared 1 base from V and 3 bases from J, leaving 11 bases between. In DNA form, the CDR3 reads TGTGCCAGCAGTGAAGGGGCTACCCCGACAGATACGCAGTATTTT. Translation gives CASSEGATPTDTQYF.

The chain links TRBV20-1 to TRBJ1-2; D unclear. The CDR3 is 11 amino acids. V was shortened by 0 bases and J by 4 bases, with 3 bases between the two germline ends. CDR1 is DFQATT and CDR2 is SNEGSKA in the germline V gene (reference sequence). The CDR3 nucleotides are TGCAGTGCTAGAGAAGGCTATGGCTACACCTTC. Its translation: CSAREGYGYTF.

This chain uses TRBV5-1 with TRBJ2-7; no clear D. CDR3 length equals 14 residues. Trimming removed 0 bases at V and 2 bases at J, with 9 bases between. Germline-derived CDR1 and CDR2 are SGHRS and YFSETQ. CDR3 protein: CASSLVPGTYEQYF. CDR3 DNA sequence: TGCGCCAGCAGCTTGGTTCCAGGCACCTACGAGCAGTACTTC.

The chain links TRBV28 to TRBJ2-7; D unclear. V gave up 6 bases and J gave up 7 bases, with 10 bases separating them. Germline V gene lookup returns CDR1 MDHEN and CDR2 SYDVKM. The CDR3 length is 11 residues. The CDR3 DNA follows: TGTGCCAGCAGCCCCTTTGAGGAGCAGTACTTC. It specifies CASSPFEEQYF.

CDR3 amino acids: CASSESFLGSGRAIDTQYF. CDR3 in DNA: TGCGCCAGCAGTGAATCTTTCCTCGGTAGCGGGAGGGCCATAGATACGCAGTATTTT. This chain joins TRBV10-1 and TRBJ2-3; 11 positions agree with TRBD2. CDR1 WNHNN and CDR2 SYGVQD come from the germline V gene (reference sequence). This CDR3 has 19 amino acids. V lost 3 bases and J lost 5; bases outside the gene matches: 16.

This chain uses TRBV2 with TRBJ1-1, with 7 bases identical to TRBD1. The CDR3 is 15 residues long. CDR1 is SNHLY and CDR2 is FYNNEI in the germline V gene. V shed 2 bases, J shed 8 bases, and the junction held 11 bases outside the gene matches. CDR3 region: CASSEPGTARSEAFF. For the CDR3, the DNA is TGTGCCAGCAGTGAACCCGGGACAGCCCGGTCGGAAGCTTTCTTT.

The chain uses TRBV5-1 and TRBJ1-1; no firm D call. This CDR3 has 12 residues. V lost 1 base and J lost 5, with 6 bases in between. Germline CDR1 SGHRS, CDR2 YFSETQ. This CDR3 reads CASSLLGTEAFF. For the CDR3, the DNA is TGCGCCAGCAGCTTGTTGGGGACTGAAGCTTTCTTT. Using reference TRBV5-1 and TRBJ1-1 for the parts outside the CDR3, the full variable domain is KAGVTQTPRYLIKTRGQQVTLSCSPISGHRSVSWYQQTPGQGLQFLFEYFSETQRNKGNFPGRFSGRQFSNSRSEMNVSTLELGDSALYLCASSLLGTEAFFGQGTRLTVV.

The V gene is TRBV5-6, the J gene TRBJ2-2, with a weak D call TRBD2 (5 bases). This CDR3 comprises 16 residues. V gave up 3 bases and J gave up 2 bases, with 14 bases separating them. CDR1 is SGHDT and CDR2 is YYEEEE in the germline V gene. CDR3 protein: CASSWGISVNTGELFF. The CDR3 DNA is TGTGCCAGCAGCTGGGGAATTAGCGTAAACACCGGGGAGCTGTTTTTT.

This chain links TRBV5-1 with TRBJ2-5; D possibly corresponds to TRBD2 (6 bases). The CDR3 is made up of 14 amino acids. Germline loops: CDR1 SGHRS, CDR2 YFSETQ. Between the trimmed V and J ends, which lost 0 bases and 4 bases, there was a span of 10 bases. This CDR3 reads CASSLEYGRETQYF. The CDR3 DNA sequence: TGCGCCAGCAGCTTGGAATACGGGAGAGAGACCCAGTACTTC.

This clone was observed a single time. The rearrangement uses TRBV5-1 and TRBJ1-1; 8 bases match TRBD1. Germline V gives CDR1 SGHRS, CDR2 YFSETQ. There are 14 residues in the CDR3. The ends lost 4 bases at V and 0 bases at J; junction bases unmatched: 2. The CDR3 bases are TGCGCCAGCAGCGAGACAGGGGTGAACACTGAAGCTTTCTTT. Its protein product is CASSETGVNTEAFF.

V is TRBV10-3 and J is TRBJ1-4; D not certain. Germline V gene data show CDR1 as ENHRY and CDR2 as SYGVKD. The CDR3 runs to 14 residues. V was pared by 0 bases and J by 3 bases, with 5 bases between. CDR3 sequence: CAISESVPNEKLFF. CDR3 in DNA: TGTGCCATCAGTGAGTCGGTCCCTAATGAAAAACTGTTTTTT.

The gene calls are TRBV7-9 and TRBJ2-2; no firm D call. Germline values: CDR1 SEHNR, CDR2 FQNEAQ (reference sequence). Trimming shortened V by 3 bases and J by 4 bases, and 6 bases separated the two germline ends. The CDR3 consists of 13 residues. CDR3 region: CASSFSITGELFF. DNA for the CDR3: TGTGCCAGCAGCTTCAGTATCACCGGGGAGCTGTTTTTT.

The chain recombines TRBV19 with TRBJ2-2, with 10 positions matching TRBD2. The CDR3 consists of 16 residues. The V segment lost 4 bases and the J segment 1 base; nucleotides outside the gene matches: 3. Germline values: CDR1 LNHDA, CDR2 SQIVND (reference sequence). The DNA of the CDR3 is TGTGCCAGTAGTAACCTAGCGGGGGTGAACACCGGGGAGCTGTTTTTT. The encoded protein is CASSNLAGVNTGELFF.

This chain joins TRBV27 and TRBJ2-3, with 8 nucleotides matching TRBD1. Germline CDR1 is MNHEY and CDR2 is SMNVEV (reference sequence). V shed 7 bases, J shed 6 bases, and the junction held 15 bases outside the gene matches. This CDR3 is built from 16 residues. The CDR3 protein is CASTTTLQGAGDTQYF. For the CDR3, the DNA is TGTGCCAGCACCACCACCTTGCAGGGGGCTGGGGATACGCAGTATTTT.

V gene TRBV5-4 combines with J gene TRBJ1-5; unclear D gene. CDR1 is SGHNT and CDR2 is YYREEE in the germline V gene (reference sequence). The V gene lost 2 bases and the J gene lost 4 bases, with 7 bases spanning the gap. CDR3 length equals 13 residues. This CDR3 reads CASSFGTNQPQHF. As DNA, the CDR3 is TGTGCCAGCAGCTTTGGCACGAATCAGCCCCAGCATTTT. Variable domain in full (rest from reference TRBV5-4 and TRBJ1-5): ETGVTQSPTHLIKTRGQQVTLRCSSQSGHNTVSWYQQALGQGPQFIFQYYREEENGRGNFPPRFSGLQFPNYSSELNVNALELDDSALYLCASSFGTNQPQHFGDGTRLSIL.

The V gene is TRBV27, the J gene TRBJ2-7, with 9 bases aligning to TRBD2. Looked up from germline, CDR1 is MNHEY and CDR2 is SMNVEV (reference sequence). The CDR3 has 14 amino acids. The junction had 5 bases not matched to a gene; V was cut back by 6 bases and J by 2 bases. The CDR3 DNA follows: TGTGCCAGCAGGCGTCTAGCGGGACCCTACGAGCAGTACTTC. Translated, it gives CASRRLAGPYEQYF.

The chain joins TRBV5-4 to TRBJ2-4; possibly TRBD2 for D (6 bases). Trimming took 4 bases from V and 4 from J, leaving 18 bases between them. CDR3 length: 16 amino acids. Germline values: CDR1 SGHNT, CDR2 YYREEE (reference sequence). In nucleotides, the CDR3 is TGTGCCAGCAGCATACAAGGGCGGGAAATAAAAAACATTCAGTACTTC. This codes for CASSIQGREIKNIQYF. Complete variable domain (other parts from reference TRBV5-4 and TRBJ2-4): ETGVTQSPTHLIKTRGQQVTLRCSSQSGHNTVSWYQQALGQGPQFIFQYYREEENGRGNFPPRFSGLQFPNYSSELNVNALELDDSALYLCASSIQGREIKNIQYFGAGTRLSVL.

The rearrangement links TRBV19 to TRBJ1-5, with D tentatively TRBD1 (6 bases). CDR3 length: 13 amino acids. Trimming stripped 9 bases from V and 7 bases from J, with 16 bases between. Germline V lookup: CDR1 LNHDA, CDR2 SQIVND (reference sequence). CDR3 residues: CASKYGGQQPQHF. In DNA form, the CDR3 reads TGTGCCAGCAAGTATGGGGGGCAGCAGCCCCAGCATTTT. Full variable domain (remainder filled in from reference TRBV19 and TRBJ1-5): DGGITQSPKYLFRKEGQNVTLSCEQNLNHDAMYWYRQDPGQGLRLIYYSQIVNDFQKGDIAEGYSVSREKKESFPLTVTSAQKNPTAFYLCASKYGGQQPQHFGDGTRLSIL.

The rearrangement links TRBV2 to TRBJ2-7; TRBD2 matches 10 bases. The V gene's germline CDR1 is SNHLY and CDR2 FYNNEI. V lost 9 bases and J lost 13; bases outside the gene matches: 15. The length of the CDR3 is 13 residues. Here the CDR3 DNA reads TGTGCCAGTCTCCTAGGCGTCCTAGCGGGAGTATACTTC. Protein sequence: CASLLGVLAGVYF.

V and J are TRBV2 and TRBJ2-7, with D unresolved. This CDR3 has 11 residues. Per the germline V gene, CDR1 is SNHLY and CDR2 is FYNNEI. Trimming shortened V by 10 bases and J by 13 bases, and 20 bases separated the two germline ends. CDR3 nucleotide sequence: TGTGCCAACCGGGTTCTCCAAACCTTATACTTC. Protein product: CANRVLQTLYF.

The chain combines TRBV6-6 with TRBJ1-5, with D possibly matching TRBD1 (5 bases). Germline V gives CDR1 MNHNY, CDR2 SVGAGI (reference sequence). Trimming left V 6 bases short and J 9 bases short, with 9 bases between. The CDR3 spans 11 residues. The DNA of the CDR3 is TGTGCCAGCAGGGGGGACGGGCCCCAGCATTTT. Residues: CASRGDGPQHF.

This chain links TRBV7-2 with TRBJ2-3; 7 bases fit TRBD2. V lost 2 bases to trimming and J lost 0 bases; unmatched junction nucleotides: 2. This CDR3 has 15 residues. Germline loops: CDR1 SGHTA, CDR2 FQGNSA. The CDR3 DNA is TGTGCCAGCAGCTTATCTAGCGGTAGCACAGATACGCAGTATTTT. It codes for CASSLSSGSTDTQYF.

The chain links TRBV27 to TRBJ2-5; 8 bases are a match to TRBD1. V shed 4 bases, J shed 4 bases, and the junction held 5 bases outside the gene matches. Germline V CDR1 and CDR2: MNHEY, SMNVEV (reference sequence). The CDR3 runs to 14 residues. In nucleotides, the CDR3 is TGTGCCAGCAGTTCAACAGGGGGGCCAGAGACCCAGTACTTC. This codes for CASSSTGGPETQYF.